What follows describes a single TCR beta chain. J was trimmed by 8 bases and V by 4 bases; bases with no gene match: 5. The CDR3 sequence is 14 residues long. From germline, CDR1 is SGHRS and CDR2 YFSETQ. In the original workflow: How many nucleated cells were present was estimated from reference gene primer amplification. TCRdb keeps only in-frame clones here, not all; method: immunoSEQ multiplex PCR. That table furnishes V, J and clone size, whereas the DNA furnished D and trimming. The sample lists roughly 120,000 clones, 65% to 85% occurring once. The record originates from a study of blood T cell repertoires in COVID-19. Study context: Material from acute and convalescent COVID-19 was sourced from the United States, Italy and Spain.

The sequencing sample was made of peripheral blood. The sequence was collected from a man between 65 and 80 years old with acute or convalescent COVID-19. The chain links TRBV5-1 to TRBJ1-6; 8 bases match TRBD1. CDR3 sequence: CASSPGQGYSPLHF. CDR3 sequence (DNA): TGCGCCAGCAGCCCCGGACAGGGTTATTCACCCCTCCACTTT.